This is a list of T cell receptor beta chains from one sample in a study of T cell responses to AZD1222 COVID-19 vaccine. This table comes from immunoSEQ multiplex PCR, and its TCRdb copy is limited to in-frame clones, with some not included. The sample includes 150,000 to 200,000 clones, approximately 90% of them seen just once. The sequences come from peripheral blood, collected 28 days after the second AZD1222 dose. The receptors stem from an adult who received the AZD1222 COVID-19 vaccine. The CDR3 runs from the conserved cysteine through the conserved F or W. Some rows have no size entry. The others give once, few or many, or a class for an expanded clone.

CDR3: CASRPIGTEAFF
size: .
V: TRBV12-2

CDR3: CASSLGAGTGYEQYF
size: .
V: TRBV5-1

CDR3: CSVGGGRTQHF
size: .
V: TRBV29-1

CDR3: CASRQGGQPQHF
size: .
V: TRBV19

CDR3: CASSQAGTGNYGYTF
size: .
V: TRBV7-8

CDR3: CATTPGLATSEQYF
size: .
V: TRBV19

CDR3: CASSRGSGDGEQYF
size: few
V: TRBV6-5

CDR3: CASSLVWTRGTDTQYF
size: .
V: TRBV11-1

CDR3: CASSPLGETQYF
size: .
V: TRBV7-9

CDR3: CASSLASGRTNYGYTF
size: .
V: TRBV5-1

CDR3: CASRASSDSYNEQFF
size: .
V: TRBV9

CDR3: CATSRDVNTQETQYF
size: once
V: TRBV15

CDR3: CSVERDRANEQFF
size: .
V: TRBV29-1

CDR3: CATSDSGNYGYTF
size: .
V: TRBV24-1

CDR3: CASWRNAGYTF
size: once
V: TRBV28

CDR3: CATRLAGVNEQYF
size: .
V: TRBV6-5